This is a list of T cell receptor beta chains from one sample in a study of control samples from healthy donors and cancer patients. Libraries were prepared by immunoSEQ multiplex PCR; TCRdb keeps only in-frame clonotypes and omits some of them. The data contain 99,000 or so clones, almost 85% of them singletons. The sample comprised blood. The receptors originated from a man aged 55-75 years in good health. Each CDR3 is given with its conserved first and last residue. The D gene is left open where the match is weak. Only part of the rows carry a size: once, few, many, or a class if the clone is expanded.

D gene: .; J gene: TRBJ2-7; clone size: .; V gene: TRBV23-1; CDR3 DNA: TGCGCCAGCAGTCAATCCCACGGTCACTACGAGCAGTACTTC; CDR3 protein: CASSQSHGHYEQYF
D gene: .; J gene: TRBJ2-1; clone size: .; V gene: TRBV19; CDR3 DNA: TGTGCCAGTAGTCGGGACAATAATTACAATGAGCAGTTCTTC; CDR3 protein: CASSRDNNYNEQFF
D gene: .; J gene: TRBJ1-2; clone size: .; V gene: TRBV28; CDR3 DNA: TGTGCCAGCAATTCCGGGGGCAGAATCCTCTATGGCTACACCTTC; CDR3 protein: CASNSGGRILYGYTF
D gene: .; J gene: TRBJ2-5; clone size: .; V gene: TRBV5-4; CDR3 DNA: TGTGCCAGCAGCTTGGGTGCTAGCAAAGAGACCCAGTACTTC; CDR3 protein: CASSLGASKETQYF
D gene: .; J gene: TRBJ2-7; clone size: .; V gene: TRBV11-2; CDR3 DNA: TGTGCCAGCAGCTTAAGAATCGGGGAAAGCTACGAGCAGTACTTC; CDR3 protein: CASSLRIGESYEQYF
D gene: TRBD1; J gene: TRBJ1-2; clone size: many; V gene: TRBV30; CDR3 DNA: TGTGCCTGGAAGCTTCAGGGGGCGCGGGGCTACACCTTC; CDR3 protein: CAWKLQGARGYTF
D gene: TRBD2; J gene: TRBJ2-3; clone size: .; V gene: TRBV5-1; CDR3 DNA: TGCGCCAGCAGCTTAAGCGGGGGCACAGATACGCAGTATTTT; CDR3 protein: CASSLSGGTDTQYF
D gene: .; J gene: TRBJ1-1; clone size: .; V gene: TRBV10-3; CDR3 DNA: TGTGCCATCAGCATGGATCCCCCGGACAGAGGCACTGAAGCTTTCTTT; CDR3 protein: CAISMDPPDRGTEAFF
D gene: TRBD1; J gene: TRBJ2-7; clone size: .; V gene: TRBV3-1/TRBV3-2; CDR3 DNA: TGTGCCAGCAGCCAACTTGACAGGGTTTGGTACTTC; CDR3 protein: CASSQLDRVWYF
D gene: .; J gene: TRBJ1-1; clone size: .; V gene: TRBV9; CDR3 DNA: TGTGCCAGCAGCGTGGGGACCGGGGCTGAAGCTTTCTTT; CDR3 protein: CASSVGTGAEAFF
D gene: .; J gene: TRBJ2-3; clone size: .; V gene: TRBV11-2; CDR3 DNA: TGTGCCAGCAGCACCCGGGAGACGCAGTATTTT; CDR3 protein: CASSTRETQYF
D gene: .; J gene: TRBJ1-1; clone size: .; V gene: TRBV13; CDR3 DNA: TGTGCCAGCAGCTTACCTAACACTGAAGCTTTCTTT; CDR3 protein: CASSLPNTEAFF
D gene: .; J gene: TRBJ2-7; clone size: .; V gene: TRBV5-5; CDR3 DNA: TGTGCCAGCAAGGACCCGGCTTGGGAGCAGTACTTC; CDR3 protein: CASKDPAWEQYF
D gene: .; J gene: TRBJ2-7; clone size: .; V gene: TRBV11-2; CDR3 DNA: TGTGCCAGCAGCAAGGGGGATTACTACGAGCAGTACTTC; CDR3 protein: CASSKGDYYEQYF
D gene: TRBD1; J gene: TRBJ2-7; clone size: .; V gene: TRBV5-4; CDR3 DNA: TGTGCCAGCAGCTCGGGACAGGGAGGGAACGAGCAGTACTTC; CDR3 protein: CASSSGQGGNEQYF
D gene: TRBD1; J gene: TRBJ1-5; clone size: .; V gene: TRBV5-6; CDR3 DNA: TGTGCCAGCAGCGGGGACAGGGGCAATCAGCCCCAGCATTTT; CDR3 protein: CASSGDRGNQPQHF
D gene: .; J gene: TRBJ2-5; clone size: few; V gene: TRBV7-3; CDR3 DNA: TGTGCCAGCAGCTCGGGACCCCAAGAGACCCAGTACTTC; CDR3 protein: CASSSGPQETQYF